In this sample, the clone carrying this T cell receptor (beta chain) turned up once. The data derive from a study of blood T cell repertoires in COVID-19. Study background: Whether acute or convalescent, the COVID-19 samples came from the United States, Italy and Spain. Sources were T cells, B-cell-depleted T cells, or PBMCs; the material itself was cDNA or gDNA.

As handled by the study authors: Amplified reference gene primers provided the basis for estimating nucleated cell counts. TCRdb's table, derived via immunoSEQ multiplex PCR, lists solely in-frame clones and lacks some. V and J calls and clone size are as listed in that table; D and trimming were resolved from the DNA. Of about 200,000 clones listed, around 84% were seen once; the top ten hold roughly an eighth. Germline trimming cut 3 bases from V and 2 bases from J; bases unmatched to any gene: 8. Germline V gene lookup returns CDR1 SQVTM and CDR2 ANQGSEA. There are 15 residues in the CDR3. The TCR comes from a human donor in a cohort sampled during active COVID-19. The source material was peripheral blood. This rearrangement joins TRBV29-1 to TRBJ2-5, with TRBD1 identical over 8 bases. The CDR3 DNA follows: TGCAGCGTTGAGAAAGACAGGGGCCCTCAAGAGACCCAGTACTTC. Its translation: CSVEKDRGPQETQYF.